The 8 T cell receptor beta chains in this list originate from one sample, sequenced in a study of blood T cell repertoires in COVID-19. The repertoire was sequenced with immunoSEQ multiplex PCR; TCRdb's copy has only in-frame clones and lacks some. The sample includes approximately 27,000 clones, roughly 88% of them seen just once. Sequencing was performed on peripheral blood. The origin of the receptors is a woman between 50 and 59 years old with active COVID-19.

The CDR3 region has the DNA TGTGCCAGCAGCGCTTTCCGGGGAGGGAGGACTACAGATACGCAGTATTTT. Amino acids: CASSAFRGGRTTDTQYF. The genes are TRBV2 and TRBJ2-3; 7 positions agree with TRBD2. CDR3 length: 17 residues. Germline-derived CDR1 and CDR2 are SNHLY and FYNNEI. Trimming took 6 bases from V and 3 from J; bases not matched to a gene: 15.

This clone showed up just a few times. The rearrangement uses TRBV30 and TRBJ1-4; the match to TRBD1 covers 9 bases. Trimming took 0 bases from V and 8 from J; bases not matched to a gene: 7. CDR3 length: 15 amino acids. The germline CDR1 and CDR2 sequences are GTSNPN and SVGIG (reference sequence). The CDR3 here is CAWSVQEQGAEKLFF. Written as DNA, the CDR3 is TGTGCCTGGAGTGTACAAGAACAGGGGGCCGAAAAACTGTTTTTT.

The V call is TRBV5-6, the J call TRBJ2-5; 10 bases agree with TRBD1. CDR3 length: 13 amino acids. Germline V lookup: CDR1 SGHDT, CDR2 YYEEEE. Trimming cost V 5 bases and J 4 bases; bases outside gene matches: 2. CDR3 amino acids: CASRGQGRETQYF. In nucleotides, the CDR3 is TGTGCCAGCAGGGGACAGGGGCGAGAGACCCAGTACTTC. Together with reference TRBV5-6 and TRBJ2-5, the CDR3 gives the full variable domain: DAGVTQSPTHLIKTRGQQVTLRCSPKSGHDTVSWYQQALGQGPQFIFQYYEEEERQRGNFPDRFSGHQFPNYSSELNVNALLLGDSALYLCASRGQGRETQYFGPGTRLLVL.

The chain combines TRBV18 with TRBJ1-2; D uncertain. Per the germline V gene, CDR1 is KGHSH and CDR2 is LQKENI. The V end lost 0 bases, the J end lost 2 bases, and 13 bases lay between the germline ends. The CDR3 is 16 amino acids. The CDR3 sequence: CASSPPLMGKNYGYTF. The CDR3 DNA reads as TGTGCCAGCTCACCACCTCTAATGGGCAAAAACTATGGCTACACCTTC.

The chain employs TRBV30 and TRBJ1-1; maybe TRBD1 (6 bases). The CDR3 totals 17 residues. V lost 5 bases and J 4 bases, leaving 26 bases between the germline ends. CDR1 and CDR2 (germline): GTSNPN, SVGIG (reference sequence). The CDR3 here is CAWAPRKGAGEGTEAFF. CDR3 bases: TGTGCCTGGGCCCCGAGGAAGGGTGCAGGGGAGGGCACTGAAGCTTTCTTT.

The rearrangement joins TRBV10-3 to TRBJ2-3, with 8 bases identical to TRBD2. Germline V gene sequence: CDR1 ENHRY, CDR2 SYGVKD. There are 15 residues in the CDR3. Trimming took 5 bases from V and 4 from J; bases not matched to a gene: 8. The CDR3 region is CAISNGAGEADTQYF. The CDR3 bases are TGTGCCATCAGTAACGGAGCGGGAGAGGCAGATACGCAGTATTTT.

This clone was seen only once. The J gene is TRBJ2-1, the V gene TRBV11-2; 7 bases are a match to TRBD1. CDR3 size: 14 residues. J was trimmed by 5 bases and V by 3 bases; bases with no gene match: 4. Per the germline V gene, CDR1 is SGHAT and CDR2 is FQNNGV. The CDR3 nucleotides are TGTGCCAGCAGCTTTGAGGGGGCGAACAATGAGCAGTTCTTC. Protein: CASSFEGANNEQFF.

The chain uses TRBV19 and TRBJ1-1; the D is unclear. V gave up 7 bases and J gave up 3 bases, with 21 bases separating them. CDR3 length: 16 residues. Germline CDR1 is LNHDA and CDR2 is SQIVND (reference sequence). The CDR3 loop reads CASTPPRPGVDTEAFF. The CDR3 DNA sequence: TGTGCCAGTACCCCACCCCGCCCAGGTGTGGACACTGAAGCTTTCTTT.